The 14 T cell receptor beta chains below all came from one sample that was sequenced in a study of CD8 T cells in Susac syndrome. Random hexamers were used to reverse transcribe an amount of roughly 0.5 to 1 ug RNA. MiXCR was run by TCRdb on the immunoSEQ multiplex PCR reads, yielding one entry per CDR3 protein. The sample has fewer than 300,000 distinct CDR3 sequences, 85% seen once. The source material was CD8+ T cells from PBMCs. These receptors came from a human donor with multiple sclerosis.

The chain uses TRBV28 and TRBJ2-1; TRBD2 matches 11 bases. The CDR3 totals 18 residues. Germline loops: CDR1 MDHEN, CDR2 SYDVKM. The V segment lost 3 bases and the J segment 3 bases; nucleotides outside the gene matches: 10. The CDR3 spells CASSLIKRTSGFYNEQFF. The CDR3 DNA sequence: TGTGCCAGCAGTTTGATCAAGAGGACTAGCGGGTTCTACAATGAGCAGTTCTTC.

The V and J genes are TRBV20-1 and TRBJ1-1, with D maybe TRBD1 (5 bases). This CDR3 has 13 residues. Trimming removed 5 bases at V and 4 bases at J, with 14 bases between. Per the germline V gene, CDR1 is DFQATT and CDR2 is SNEGSKA (reference sequence). In DNA form, the CDR3 reads TGCAGTGCTGCCAGGGAATTCGGCACTGAAGCTTTCTTT. Translated, it gives CSAAREFGTEAFF.

The V gene is TRBV27, the J gene TRBJ2-3; the match to TRBD2 covers 7 bases. The CDR3 contains 16 residues. V lost 1 base, J lost 0 bases, and 4 bases stayed unmatched. CDR1 and CDR2 (germline): MNHEY, SMNVEV (reference sequence). In nucleotides, the CDR3 is TGTGCCAGCAGTTTATTCCCTAGCGGCAGCACAGATACGCAGTATTTT. It codes for CASSLFPSGSTDTQYF.

The chain uses TRBV7-9 and TRBJ2-1, with D unclear. V was cut by 6 bases and J by 6 bases, with 12 bases left in between. The CDR3 has 13 amino acids. Germline V gene data show CDR1 as SEHNR and CDR2 as FQNEAQ (reference sequence). The CDR3 region is CASRALGSNEQFF. The CDR3, as DNA: TGTGCCAGCAGAGCTTTAGGTTCCAATGAGCAGTTCTTC.

This clonotype was counted once. This chain connects TRBV9 to TRBJ2-2, with no clear D. V was cut by 3 bases and J by 2 bases, with 17 bases left in between. Looked up from germline, CDR1 is SGDLS and CDR2 is YYNGEE. The CDR3 extends over 17 amino acids. As DNA, the CDR3 is TGTGCCAGCAGCGGCCCTCAGCAATTTGGAAACACCGGGGAGCTGTTTTTT. This encodes CASSGPQQFGNTGELFF.

The rearrangement joins TRBV11-2 to TRBJ2-1; no clear D gene. CDR3 length: 15 amino acids. V was shortened by 0 bases and J by 7 bases, with 13 bases between the two germline ends. Germline V CDR1 and CDR2: SGHAT, FQNNGV. The CDR3 DNA sequence: TGTGCCAGCAGCTTAGATCGACCCCTCCGAAATGAGCAGTTCTTC. Its protein is CASSLDRPLRNEQFF.

The rearrangement joins TRBV6-1 to TRBJ2-1; 7 nucleotides align to TRBD2. V was pared by 10 bases and J by 2 bases, with 14 bases of the junction left unmatched. Germline V CDR1 and CDR2: MNHNS, SASEGT. The CDR3 is 16 residues long. The CDR3 DNA reads as TGTGCCACCAACGCCCCCACGGGAGGCACCTACAATGAGCAGTTCTTC. Amino acids: CATNAPTGGTYNEQFF.

This clonotype has a single count. The J gene is TRBJ2-7, the V gene TRBV15; TRBD1 matches 9 bases. The V and J ends lost 5 bases and 2 bases, in that order; junction bases with no gene match: 4. CDR1 LNHNV and CDR2 YYDKDF come from the germline V gene (reference sequence). The CDR3 has 14 residues. The CDR3 reads CATSAGTGTYEQYF. CDR3 bases: TGTGCCACCAGCGCCGGGACAGGGACCTACGAGCAGTACTTC.

This rearrangement joins TRBV13 to TRBJ2-1; D ambiguous. Trimming pared 3 bases from V and 8 bases from J, leaving 11 bases between. Germline V lookup: CDR1 PRHDT, CDR2 FYEKMQ (reference sequence). The CDR3 totals 13 residues. The CDR3 sequence: CASSFLLDHEQFF. The CDR3 DNA reads TGTGCCAGCAGCTTTCTACTCGACCATGAGCAGTTCTTC.

The chain has TRBV19 and TRBJ2-3; D may be TRBD2 (5 bases). Trimming took off 7 bases at V and 0 bases at J, with 17 bases between the two ends. This CDR3 comprises 16 residues. CDR1 is LNHDA and CDR2 is SQIVND in the germline V gene (reference sequence). The CDR3 nucleotides are TGTGCCAGTACCTTAAGGAGGACCTCTAGCACAGATACGCAGTATTTT. Its protein product is CASTLRRTSSTDTQYF.

The rearrangement links TRBV2 to TRBJ2-1; the match to TRBD2 covers 16 bases. V was clipped by 5 bases and J by 6 bases; unmatched bases: 10. This CDR3 comprises 18 residues. The germline V gene encodes CDR1 SNHLY and CDR2 FYNNEI. CDR3 DNA sequence: TGTGCCAGCAGTTCCGGGACTAGCGGGAGGGCCCTTTTCAATGAGCAGTTCTTC. Residues: CASSSGTSGRALFNEQFF.

The chain's CDR3 is CASSSTLSSYNSPLHF. The CDR3 nucleotides are TGTGCCAGCAGCTCTACTCTGAGCTCCTATAATTCACCCCTCCACTTT. This chain joins TRBV7-2 and TRBJ1-6; D is undetermined. CDR1 is SGHTA and CDR2 is FQGNSA in the germline V gene. CDR3 size: 16 residues. Trimming left V 4 bases short and J 0 bases short, with 10 bases between. The entire variable domain, with the rest obtained from reference TRBV7-2 and TRBJ1-6, is as follows: GAGVSQSPSNKVTEKGKDVELRCDPISGHTALYWYRQSLGQGLEFLIYFQGNSAPDKSGLPSDRFSAERTGGSVSTLTIQRTQQEDSAVYLCASSSTLSSYNSPLHFGNGTRLTVT.

The chain uses TRBV11-2 and TRBJ2-5; D is ambiguous. Looked up from germline, CDR1 is SGHAT and CDR2 is FQNNGV. This CDR3 is 12 amino acids long. V lost 6 bases and J 4 bases, leaving 9 bases between the germline ends. The CDR3 nucleotides are TGTGCCAGCAGTAGACTGCCAGAGACCCAGTACTTC. Amino acids: CASSRLPETQYF. Full variable domain (remainder filled in from reference TRBV11-2 and TRBJ2-5): EAGVAQSPRYKIIEKRQSVAFWCNPISGHATLYWYQQILGQGPKLLIQFQNNGVVDDSQLPKDRFSAERLKGVDSTLKIQPAKLEDSAVYLCASSRLPETQYFGPGTRLLVL.

The chain combines TRBV29-1 with TRBJ2-7; possibly TRBD1 or TRBD2 for D (5 bases each). CDR3 length: 15 residues. The V and J ends lost 6 bases and 3 bases respectively, with 21 bases between them. CDR1 and CDR2 from the germline V gene are SQVTM and ANQGSEA. Here the CDR3 DNA reads TGCAGCGTACAAATCCCGGGACGAAGAGACTACGAGCAGTACTTC. This sequence encodes CSVQIPGRRDYEQYF.